A single sample gave rise to the 32 T cell receptor beta chains below, sequenced in a study of beta chain features in type 1 diabetes. Study findings and constraints: Moderate but significant shortening of TCRB CDR3s was recorded in all four CD4+ subsets from Type 1 diabetes patients.

No antigen is known for these receptors. Of the isolated RNA, all was reverse transcribed, and so the sequenced material was expressed TCRB transcripts. Only in-frame clones appear in the TCRdb table, and some are missing; sequencing was by immunoSEQ multiplex PCR. The table lists hundreds of thousands of clones, around an eighth of them singletons, with 0.022% in the top ten. The sequenced material came from naive CD4+ T cells from blood. These receptor sequences come from a man aged 18 to 35 with type 1 diabetes.

Only a few counts were recorded for this clone. The rearrangement uses TRBV12-5 and TRBJ2-1; 11 nucleotides match TRBD2. The length of the CDR3 is 17 residues. The junction had 14 bases not matched to a gene; V was cut back by 6 bases and J by 7 bases. Looked up from germline, CDR1 is LGHNT and CDR2 is FRNRAP. The DNA of the CDR3 is TGTGCTAGTGGCCTCCCAGCTCATAGCGGGGGGGTTAATGAGCAGTTCTTC. Protein sequence: CASGLPAHSGGVNEQFF.

The rearrangement joins TRBV29-1 to TRBJ1-2, with 9 bases aligning to TRBD1. Germline-derived CDR1 and CDR2 are SQVTM and ANQGSEA. The CDR3 length is 13 residues. With V trimmed by 2 bases and J by 10 bases, 8 bases remained unmatched. The CDR3 DNA reads TGCAGCGTTGAAACAGGGGGCGCGTTGTCCTACACCTTC. This sequence encodes CSVETGGALSYTF.

This chain uses TRBV18 with TRBJ1-2; 7 nucleotides agree with TRBD1. J was trimmed by 6 bases and V by 2 bases; bases with no gene match: 3. Germline lookup yields CDR1 KGHSH and CDR2 LQKENI. CDR3 size: 13 residues. CDR3 region: CASSPGTAHGYTF. The CDR3, as DNA: TGTGCCAGCTCACCAGGGACAGCCCATGGCTACACCTTC. Full variable domain (remainder filled in from reference TRBV18 and TRBJ1-2): NAGVMQNPRHLVRRRGQEARLRCSPMKGHSHVYWYRQLPEEGLKFMVYLQKENIIDESGMPKERFSAEFPKEGPSILRIQQVVRGDSAAYFCASSPGTAHGYTFGSGTRLTVV.

CDR3 sequence reads: CASRLTGLGSYEQYF. CDR3 nucleotide sequence: TGTGCCAGCAGACTGACAGGGCTGGGCTCCTACGAGCAGTACTTC. V is TRBV27 and J is TRBJ2-7, with 7 bases that match TRBD1. The V gene end was trimmed by 6 bases and the J gene end by 0 bases; junction bases not matched to a gene: 8. This CDR3 comprises 15 residues. Germline CDR1 MNHEY, CDR2 SMNVEV (reference sequence).

With regard to this clone: In the same sample, other DNA sequences code for this CDR3. The V gene is TRBV6-1, the J gene TRBJ1-2; D not resolved. The CDR3 sequence is 11 residues long. The germline gives CDR1 MNHNS, CDR2 SASEGT. V was cut by 6 bases and J by 3 bases, with 5 bases left in between. The CDR3 nucleotides are TGTGCCAGCAGCGGTTACTATGGCTACACCTTC. This encodes CASSGYYGYTF.

The V gene is TRBV4-1, the J gene TRBJ2-5; the D gene is possibly TRBD1 (6 bases). CDR1 is MGHRA and CDR2 is YSYEKL in the germline V gene. The CDR3 is 13 amino acids. Trimming cost V 1 base and J 4 bases, with 7 bases left between them. CDR3 bases: TGCGCCAGCAGCCAAGTGACAGGAGAGACCCAGTACTTC. Encoded protein: CASSQVTGETQYF.

In its sample, this clone was seen a few times. In the same sample, other DNA sequences code for this CDR3. The V and J genes are TRBV5-1 and TRBJ1-1; D not resolved. Germline V gene data show CDR1 as SGHRS and CDR2 as YFSETQ. This CDR3 region has 12 residues. V dropped 4 bases and J dropped 5 bases, with 9 bases sitting between them. CDR3 nucleotide sequence: TGCGCCAGCAGCCTAGACCTTACTGAAGCTTTCTTT. The encoded protein is CASSLDLTEAFF.

The table lists this clone with a few counts. The same CDR3 can be traced to other DNA sequences in this sample. V is TRBV30 and J is TRBJ1-2; D not certain. Per the germline V gene, CDR1 is GTSNPN and CDR2 is SVGIG (reference sequence). CDR3 size: 11 residues. V was cut by 1 base and J by 8 bases, with 8 bases left in between. The CDR3 DNA sequence: TGTGCCTGGAGTGGCGGTTTAGGCTACACCTTC. This translates into CAWSGGLGYTF.

This clone occurred a few times. The chain uses TRBV5-6 and TRBJ1-5; tentative D call: TRBD1 (5 bases). The germline gives CDR1 SGHDT, CDR2 YYEEEE. V shed 0 bases and J shed 4 bases, with 8 bases lying between them. The CDR3 runs 14 residues. The CDR3 spells CASSLGQTNQPQHF. The CDR3, as DNA: TGTGCCAGCAGCTTGGGACAGACTAATCAGCCCCAGCATTTT.

The chain uses TRBV30 and TRBJ2-6; the D gene is possibly TRBD2 (5 bases). The CDR3 is 19 amino acids. CDR1 is GTSNPN and CDR2 is SVGIG in the germline V gene (reference sequence). Between the trimmed V and J ends, which lost 0 bases and 0 bases, there was a span of 18 bases. CDR3 in DNA: TGTGCCTGGAGTGTACTGCGGGTTTCGGGTCCCTCTGGGGCCAACGTCCTGACTTTC. Its protein product is CAWSVLRVSGPSGANVLTF.

This clone was picked up a small number of times. The rearrangement uses TRBV28 and TRBJ1-4, with D perhaps matching TRBD1 (5 bases). The ends were cut back, 6 bases at V and 6 bases at J, with 14 bases in the middle. CDR3 length: 14 residues. In germline, CDR1 is MDHEN, CDR2 SYDVKM. This CDR3 is CASSGALGHEKLFF. For the CDR3, the DNA is TGTGCCAGCAGCGGGGCACTAGGGCATGAAAAACTGTTTTTT.

The rearrangement joins TRBV18 to TRBJ1-2; 9 nucleotides agree with TRBD1. CDR3 size: 16 residues. Per the germline V gene, CDR1 is KGHSH and CDR2 is LQKENI. With V trimmed by 3 bases and J by 7 bases, 12 bases remained unmatched. The CDR3 here is CASSPLMGQGASGYTF. For the CDR3, the DNA is TGTGCCAGCTCACCCCTCATGGGACAGGGCGCCTCTGGCTACACCTTC. The entire variable domain, with the rest obtained from reference TRBV18 and TRBJ1-2, is as follows: NAGVMQNPRHLVRRRGQEARLRCSPMKGHSHVYWYRQLPEEGLKFMVYLQKENIIDESGMPKERFSAEFPKEGPSILRIQQVVRGDSAAYFCASSPLMGQGASGYTFGSGTRLTVV.

The sample holds a few counts of this clone. The chain couples TRBV5-1 to TRBJ2-1, with 7 bases fitting TRBD1. The CDR3 spans 17 residues. V lost 0 bases, J lost 0 bases, and 6 bases stayed unmatched. Per the germline V gene, CDR1 is SGHRS and CDR2 is YFSETQ. CDR3 protein: CASSLVVGTDSYNEQFF. CDR3 DNA sequence: TGCGCCAGCAGCTTGGTGGTAGGGACAGACTCCTACAATGAGCAGTTCTTC.

The rearrangement joins TRBV5-1 to TRBJ1-1; D is unresolved. The ends were cut back, 4 bases at V and 7 bases at J, with 26 bases in the middle. CDR3 size: 17 residues. Germline V gene lookup returns CDR1 SGHRS and CDR2 YFSETQ. The CDR3 spells CASSPLSRDPEPREAFF. CDR3 nucleotides: TGCGCCAGCAGCCCTCTTTCAAGGGATCCCGAGCCTCGTGAAGCTTTCTTT. Filled out from reference TRBV5-1 and TRBJ1-1, the complete variable domain reads KAGVTQTPRYLIKTRGQQVTLSCSPISGHRSVSWYQQTPGQGLQFLFEYFSETQRNKGNFPGRFSGRQFSNSRSEMNVSTLELGDSALYLCASSPLSRDPEPREAFFGQGTRLTVV.

The J gene is TRBJ1-2, the V gene TRBV29-1; the match to TRBD1 covers 9 bases. Germline values: CDR1 SQVTM, CDR2 ANQGSEA. The J segment lost 6 bases and the V segment lost 8 bases, leaving 10 bases of the junction unmatched. CDR3 length: 13 residues. The CDR3 protein is CSIRDRDGHGYTF. The CDR3 region has the DNA TGCAGCATTAGGGACAGGGATGGTCATGGCTACACCTTC.

The rearrangement joins TRBV7-2 to TRBJ1-2; D possibly corresponds to TRBD1 (6 bases). The CDR3 has 15 amino acids. V lost 5 bases to trimming and J lost 2 bases, with 15 bases between them. Looked up from germline, CDR1 is SGHTA and CDR2 is FQGNSA. For the CDR3, the DNA is TGTGCCAGCAGCCCTCAGGGGCTACTAAACTATGGCTACACCTTC. This translates into CASSPQGLLNYGYTF.

This clone was counted only a few times. The chain has TRBV29-1 and TRBJ1-2; 8 bases map to TRBD1. Germline CDR1 and CDR2: SQVTM and ANQGSEA. The CDR3 extends over 12 amino acids. V was clipped by 7 bases and J by 7 bases; unmatched bases: 8. The chain's CDR3 is CSGLDRGIGYTF. In DNA form, the CDR3 reads TGCAGCGGACTAGACAGGGGAATTGGCTACACCTTC.

This clone has more than one count but fewer than ten. The chain recombines TRBV2 with TRBJ1-2; TRBD1 matches 7 bases. The CDR3 runs to 14 residues. CDR1 is SNHLY, CDR2 FYNNEI, per germline. The J segment lost 7 bases and the V segment lost 4 bases, leaving 9 bases of the junction unmatched. The CDR3 here is CASSVGQFGGGYTF. Written as DNA, the CDR3 is TGTGCCAGCAGTGTGGGACAGTTTGGAGGTGGCTACACCTTC.

The chain joins TRBV5-4 to TRBJ2-1; a possible D gene is TRBD1 (6 bases). Trimming left V 4 bases short and J 8 bases short, with 10 bases between. The CDR3 extends over 12 amino acids. Per the germline V gene, CDR1 is SGHNT and CDR2 is YYREEE (reference sequence). The CDR3 here is CASSIRGDEQFF. The CDR3 DNA sequence: TGTGCCAGCAGCATCAGGGGTGATGAGCAGTTCTTC. Full variable domain (missing parts from reference TRBV5-4 and TRBJ2-1): ETGVTQSPTHLIKTRGQQVTLRCSSQSGHNTVSWYQQALGQGPQFIFQYYREEENGRGNFPPRFSGLQFPNYSSELNVNALELDDSALYLCASSIRGDEQFFGPGTRLTVL.

This clone was seen more than once but under ten times. The chain combines TRBV2 with TRBJ2-3; 10 positions match TRBD1. This CDR3 has 17 amino acids. CDR1 is SNHLY, CDR2 FYNNEI, per germline. With V trimmed by 8 bases and J by 1 base, 12 bases remained unmatched. The CDR3 DNA is TGTGCCAGCCGAATCGCGCAGGACAGGGGGGGCACAGATACGCAGTATTTT. It translates to CASRIAQDRGGTDTQYF.

This clone was seen more than once but under ten times. The chain carries TRBV11-2 and TRBJ2-3; 8 bases map to TRBD2. Germline CDR1 SGHAT, CDR2 FQNNGV. V dropped 2 bases and J dropped 0; count of bases not matched to a gene: 4. The CDR3 is 16 amino acids. Written as DNA, the CDR3 is TGTGCCAGCAGCTTACAGCGGGGGTTTAGCACAGATACGCAGTATTTT. Amino acids: CASSLQRGFSTDTQYF.

The sample holds a few counts of this clone. The chain has TRBV29-1 and TRBJ2-7; 10 nucleotides match TRBD1. Germline V lookup: CDR1 SQVTM, CDR2 ANQGSEA. The CDR3 length is 13 residues. J gave up 6 bases and V 7 bases, and 9 bases lay outside the gene matches. CDR3 protein: CSAGQGVYGEQYF. The DNA of the CDR3 is TGCAGCGCCGGACAGGGGGTTTACGGCGAGCAGTACTTC.

CDR3 bases: TGTGCCAGCAGTGACGGACAGAGCGCGAACACCGGGGAGCTGTTTTTT. Amino acids: CASSDGQSANTGELFF. This sequence joins TRBV25-1 and TRBJ2-2; maybe TRBD1 (6 bases). The germline V gene encodes CDR1 MGHDK and CDR2 SYGVNS. The CDR3 is made up of 16 amino acids. V lost 3 bases, J lost 0 bases, and 11 bases lay in between.

This clone was seen only a few times. The chain carries TRBV5-4 and TRBJ2-5; TRBD2 is a possible D gene (6 bases). V shed 1 base and J shed 1 base, with 8 bases lying between them. CDR1 is SGHNT and CDR2 is YYREEE in the germline V gene (reference sequence). The length of the CDR3 is 14 residues. Here the CDR3 DNA reads TGTGCCAGCAGCTTGAATAGCGGCCAAGAGACCCAGTACTTC. It specifies CASSLNSGQETQYF.

There are a few counts of this clone. The gene calls are TRBV30 and TRBJ1-4; D remains ambiguous. CDR1 and CDR2 from the germline V gene are GTSNPN and SVGIG (reference sequence). Deletions cut 3 bases from V and 8 bases from J, with 25 bases between. The CDR3 is 17 residues long. The DNA for the CDR3 is TGTGCCTGGAGCCCCCTGGGCACCGGAGGTGGGAAAGAAAAACTGTTTTTT. It codes for CAWSPLGTGGGKEKLFF.

This rearrangement joins TRBV11-2 to TRBJ2-3; no firm D call. The germline CDR1 and CDR2 sequences are SGHAT and FQNNGV. Trimming pared 4 bases from V and 6 bases from J, leaving 8 bases between. The CDR3 has 12 amino acids. CDR3 coding DNA: TGTGCCAGCAGCTCCCTGGGGGATACGCAGTATTTT. Protein sequence: CASSSLGDTQYF.

The J gene is TRBJ1-1, the V gene TRBV2; 7 nucleotides agree with TRBD1. Per germline, CDR1 SNHLY and CDR2 FYNNEI. The CDR3 is made up of 14 amino acids. Trimming removed 3 bases from V and 4 bases from J; junction bases left unmatched: 5. CDR3 amino acids: CASSDLGDSTEAFF. The CDR3, as DNA: TGTGCCAGCAGTGACCTTGGGGACAGCACTGAAGCTTTCTTT.

This clone occurred a few times. The rearrangement joins TRBV2 to TRBJ2-6, with no clear D. This CDR3 spans 15 amino acids. From germline, CDR1 is SNHLY and CDR2 FYNNEI. Trimming cost V 6 bases and J 4 bases, with 13 bases left between them. CDR3 region: CASSPTLPGANVLTF. In DNA form, the CDR3 reads TGTGCCAGCAGCCCCACACTACCAGGGGCCAACGTCCTGACTTTC.

The chain is built from TRBV6-5 and TRBJ2-7, with D perhaps given as TRBD1 or TRBD2 (5 bases each). CDR3 length: 12 amino acids. V was pared by 4 bases and J by 10 bases, with 14 bases between. Looked up from germline, CDR1 is MNHEY and CDR2 is SVGAGI. CDR3 in amino acids: CASSWDRGTQYF. The CDR3 bases are TGTGCCAGCAGTTGGGACCGGGGTACCCAGTACTTC.

The chain joins TRBV9 to TRBJ1-2, with D hard to call. Germline V CDR1 and CDR2: SGDLS, YYNGEE. The length of the CDR3 is 14 residues. V lost 7 bases, J lost 1 base, and 14 bases lay in between. CDR3 residues: CASAPGQLNYGYTF. In DNA, the CDR3 is TGTGCCAGCGCGCCCGGGCAGCTTAACTATGGCTACACCTTC.

The chain recombines TRBV7-9 with TRBJ1-5; D is undetermined. Germline-derived CDR1 and CDR2 are SEHNR and FQNEAQ (reference sequence). V lost 0 bases to trimming and J lost 7 bases, with 7 bases between them. There are 13 residues in the CDR3. CDR3 in amino acids: CASSLAAIQPQHF. CDR3 nucleotide sequence: TGTGCCAGCAGCTTAGCGGCGATACAGCCCCAGCATTTT.

The V gene is TRBV6-5, the J gene TRBJ1-5; D remains ambiguous. The V end was cut by 5 bases, the J end by 11 bases, with 13 bases between. The CDR3 is 12 residues long. The germline gives CDR1 MNHEY, CDR2 SVGAGI. The CDR3, as DNA: TGTGCCAGCAGTGGAACTGTGCTGGCCCAGCATTTT. Translating it yields CASSGTVLAQHF.